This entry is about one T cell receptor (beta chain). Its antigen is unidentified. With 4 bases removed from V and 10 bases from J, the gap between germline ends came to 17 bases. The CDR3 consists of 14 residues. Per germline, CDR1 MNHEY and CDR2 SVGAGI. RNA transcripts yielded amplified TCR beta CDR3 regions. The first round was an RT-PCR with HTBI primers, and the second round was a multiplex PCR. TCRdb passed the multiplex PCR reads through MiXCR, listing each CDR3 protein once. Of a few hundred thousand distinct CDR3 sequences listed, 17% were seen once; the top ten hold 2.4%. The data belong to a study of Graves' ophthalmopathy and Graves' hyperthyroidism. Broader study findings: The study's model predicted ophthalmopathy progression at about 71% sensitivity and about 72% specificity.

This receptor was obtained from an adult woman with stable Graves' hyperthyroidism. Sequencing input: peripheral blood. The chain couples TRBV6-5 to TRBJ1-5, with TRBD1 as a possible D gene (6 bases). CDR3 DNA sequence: TGTGCCAGCAGTTTGGGACACCGGGAAGGACCCCAGCATTTT. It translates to CASSLGHREGPQHF.